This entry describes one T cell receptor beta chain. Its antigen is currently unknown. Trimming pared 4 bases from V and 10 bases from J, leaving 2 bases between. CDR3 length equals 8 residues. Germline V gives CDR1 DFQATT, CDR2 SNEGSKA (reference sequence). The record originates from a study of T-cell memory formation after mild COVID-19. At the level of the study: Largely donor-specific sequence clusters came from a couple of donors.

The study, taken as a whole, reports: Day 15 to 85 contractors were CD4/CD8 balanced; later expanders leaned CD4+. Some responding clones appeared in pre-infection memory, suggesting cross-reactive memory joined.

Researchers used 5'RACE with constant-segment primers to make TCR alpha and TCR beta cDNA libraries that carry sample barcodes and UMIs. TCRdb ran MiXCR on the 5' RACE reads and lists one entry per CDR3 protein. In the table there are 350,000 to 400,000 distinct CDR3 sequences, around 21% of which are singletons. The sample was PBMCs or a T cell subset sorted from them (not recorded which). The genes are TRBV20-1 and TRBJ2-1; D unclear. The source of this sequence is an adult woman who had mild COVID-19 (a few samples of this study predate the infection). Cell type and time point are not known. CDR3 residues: CSANEQFF. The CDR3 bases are TGCAGTGCTAACGAGCAGTTCTTC.